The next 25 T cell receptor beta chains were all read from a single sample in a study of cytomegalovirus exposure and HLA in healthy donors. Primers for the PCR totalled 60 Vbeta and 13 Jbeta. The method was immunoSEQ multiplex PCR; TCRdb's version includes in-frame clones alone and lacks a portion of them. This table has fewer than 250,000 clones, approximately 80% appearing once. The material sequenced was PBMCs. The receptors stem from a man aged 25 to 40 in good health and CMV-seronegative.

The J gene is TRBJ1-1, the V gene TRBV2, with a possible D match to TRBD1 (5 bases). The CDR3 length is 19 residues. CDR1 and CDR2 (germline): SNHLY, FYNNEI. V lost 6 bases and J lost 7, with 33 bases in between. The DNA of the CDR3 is TGTGCCAGCAGGCAGGGTCACCCCATACTGAGAGGTGTACACATTGAAGCTTTCTTT. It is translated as CASRQGHPILRGVHIEAFF. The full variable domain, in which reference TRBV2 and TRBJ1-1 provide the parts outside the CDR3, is EPEVTQTPSHQVTQMGQEVILRCVPISNHLYFYWYRQILGQKVEFLVSFYNNEISEKSEIFDDQFSVERPDGSNFTLKIRSTKLEDSAMYFCASRQGHPILRGVHIEAFFGQGTRLTVV.

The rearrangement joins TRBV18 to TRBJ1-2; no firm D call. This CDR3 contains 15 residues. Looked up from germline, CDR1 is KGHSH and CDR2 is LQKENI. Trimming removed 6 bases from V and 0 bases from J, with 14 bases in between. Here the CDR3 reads CASSPTLEANYGYTF. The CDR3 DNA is TGTGCCAGCTCCCCTACTCTAGAAGCTAACTATGGCTACACCTTC. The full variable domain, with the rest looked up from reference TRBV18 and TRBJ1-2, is NAGVMQNPRHLVRRRGQEARLRCSPMKGHSHVYWYRQLPEEGLKFMVYLQKENIIDESGMPKERFSAEFPKEGPSILRIQQVVRGDSAAYFCASSPTLEANYGYTFGSGTRLTVV.

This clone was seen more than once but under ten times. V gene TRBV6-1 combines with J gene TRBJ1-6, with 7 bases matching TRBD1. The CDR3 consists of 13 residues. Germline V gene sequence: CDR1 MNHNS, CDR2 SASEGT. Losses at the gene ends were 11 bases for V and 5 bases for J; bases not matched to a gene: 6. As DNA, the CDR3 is TGTGCCGCCGGGACAGTCAATAATTCACCCCTCCACTTT. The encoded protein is CAAGTVNNSPLHF.

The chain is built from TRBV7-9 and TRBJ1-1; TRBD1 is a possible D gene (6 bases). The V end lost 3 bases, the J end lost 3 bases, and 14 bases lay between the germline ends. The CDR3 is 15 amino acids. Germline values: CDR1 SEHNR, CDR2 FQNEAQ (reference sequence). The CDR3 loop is CASSFPQGQDTEAFF. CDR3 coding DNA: TGTGCCAGCAGCTTCCCTCAGGGGCAGGACACTGAAGCTTTCTTT.

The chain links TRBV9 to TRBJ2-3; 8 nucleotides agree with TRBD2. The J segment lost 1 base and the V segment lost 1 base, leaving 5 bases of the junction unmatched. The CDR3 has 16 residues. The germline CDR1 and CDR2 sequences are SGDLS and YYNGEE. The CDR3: CASSVRGGFGTDTQYF. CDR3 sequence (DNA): TGTGCCAGCAGCGTACGGGGGGGCTTCGGCACAGATACGCAGTATTTT.

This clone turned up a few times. The chain's CDR3 is CASSLAGSRGTDTQYF. The DNA for the CDR3 is TGTGCCAGCAGCTTAGCGGGGAGCCGGGGCACAGATACGCAGTATTTT. This sequence joins TRBV7-2 and TRBJ2-3, with D possibly being TRBD2 (5 bases). The V end lost 0 bases, the J end lost 1 base, and 11 bases lay between the germline ends. CDR3 length: 16 residues. Germline CDR1 SGHTA, CDR2 FQGNSA.

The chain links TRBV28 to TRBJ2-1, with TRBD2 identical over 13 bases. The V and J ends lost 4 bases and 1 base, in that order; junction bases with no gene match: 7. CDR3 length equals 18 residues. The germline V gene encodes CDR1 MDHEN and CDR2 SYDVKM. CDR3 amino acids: CASSSGLAGTTSYNEQFF. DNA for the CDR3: TGTGCCAGCAGTTCGGGACTAGCGGGGACTACGTCCTACAATGAGCAGTTCTTC.

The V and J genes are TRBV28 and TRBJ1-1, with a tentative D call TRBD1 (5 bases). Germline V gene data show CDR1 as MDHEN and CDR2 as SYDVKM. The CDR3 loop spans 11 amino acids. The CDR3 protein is CAAGDYTEAFF. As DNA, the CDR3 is TGTGCAGCTGGGGACTACACTGAAGCTTTCTTT.

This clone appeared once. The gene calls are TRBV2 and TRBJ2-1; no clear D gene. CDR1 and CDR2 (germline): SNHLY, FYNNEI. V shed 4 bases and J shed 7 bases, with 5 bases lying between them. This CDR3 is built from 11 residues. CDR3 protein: CASSAPNEQFF. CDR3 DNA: TGTGCCAGCAGTGCCCCTAATGAGCAGTTCTTC.

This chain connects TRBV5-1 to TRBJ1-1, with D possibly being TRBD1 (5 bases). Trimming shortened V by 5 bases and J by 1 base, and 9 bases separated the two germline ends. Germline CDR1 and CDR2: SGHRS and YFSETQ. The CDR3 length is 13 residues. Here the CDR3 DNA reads TGCGCCAGCAGAATGACAGCGAACACTGAAGCTTTCTTT. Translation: CASRMTANTEAFF.

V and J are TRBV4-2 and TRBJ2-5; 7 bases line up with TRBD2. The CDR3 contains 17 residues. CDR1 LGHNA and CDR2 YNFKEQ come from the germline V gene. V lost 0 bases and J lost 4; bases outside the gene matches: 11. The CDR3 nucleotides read TGTGCCAGCAGCCAAGATCTTTTGGCGGGGGTGGGAGAGACCCAGTACTTC. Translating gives CASSQDLLAGVGETQYF.

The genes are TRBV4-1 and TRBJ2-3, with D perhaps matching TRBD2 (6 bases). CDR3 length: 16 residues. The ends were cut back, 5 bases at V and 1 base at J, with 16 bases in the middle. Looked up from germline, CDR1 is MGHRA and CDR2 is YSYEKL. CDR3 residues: CASSSSRGGGTDTQYF. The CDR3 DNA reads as TGCGCCAGCAGCTCTTCTCGAGGCGGGGGCACAGATACGCAGTATTTT.

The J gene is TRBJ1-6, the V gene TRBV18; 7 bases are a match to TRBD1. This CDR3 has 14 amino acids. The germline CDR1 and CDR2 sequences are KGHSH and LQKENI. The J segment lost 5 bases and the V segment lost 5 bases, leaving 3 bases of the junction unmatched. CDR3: CASSTTGDNSPLHF. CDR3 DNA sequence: TGTGCCAGCTCAACAACAGGGGATAATTCACCCCTCCACTTT.

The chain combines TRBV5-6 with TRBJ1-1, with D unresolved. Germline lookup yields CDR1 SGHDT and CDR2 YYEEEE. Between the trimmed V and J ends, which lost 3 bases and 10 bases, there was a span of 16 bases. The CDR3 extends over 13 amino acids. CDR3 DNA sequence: TGTGCCAGCAGCTCCGTCGGTGCGGGTTCAGCTTTCTTT. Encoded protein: CASSSVGAGSAFF.

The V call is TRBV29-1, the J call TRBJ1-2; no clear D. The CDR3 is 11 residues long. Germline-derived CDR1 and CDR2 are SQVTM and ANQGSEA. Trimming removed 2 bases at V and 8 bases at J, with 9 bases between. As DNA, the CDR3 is TGCAGCGTTGAACGGCTCAGGGGCTACACCTTC. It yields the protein CSVERLRGYTF.

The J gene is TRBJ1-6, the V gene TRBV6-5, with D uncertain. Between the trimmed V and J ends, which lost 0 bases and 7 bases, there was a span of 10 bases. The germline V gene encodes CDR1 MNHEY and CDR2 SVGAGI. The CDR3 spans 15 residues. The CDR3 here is CASSYSSRLNSPLHF. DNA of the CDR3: TGTGCCAGCAGTTACTCATCCAGGTTGAATTCACCCCTCCACTTT.

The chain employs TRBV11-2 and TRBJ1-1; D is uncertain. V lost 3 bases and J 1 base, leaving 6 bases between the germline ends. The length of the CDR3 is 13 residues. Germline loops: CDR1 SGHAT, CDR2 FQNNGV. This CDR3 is CASSFSQNTEAFF. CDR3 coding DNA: TGTGCCAGCAGCTTTTCACAGAACACTGAAGCTTTCTTT.

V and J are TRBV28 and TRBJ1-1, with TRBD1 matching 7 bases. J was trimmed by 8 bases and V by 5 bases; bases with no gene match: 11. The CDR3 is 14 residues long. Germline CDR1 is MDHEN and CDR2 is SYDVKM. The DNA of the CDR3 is TGTGCCAGCAGTCCAAATACGAGGACAGGAGAAGCTTTCTTT. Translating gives CASSPNTRTGEAFF.

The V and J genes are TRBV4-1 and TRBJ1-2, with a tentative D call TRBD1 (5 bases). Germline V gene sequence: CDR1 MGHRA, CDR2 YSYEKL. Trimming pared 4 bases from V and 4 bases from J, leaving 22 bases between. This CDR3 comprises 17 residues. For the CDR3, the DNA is TGCGCCAGCAGCCCCCCCGAGATCAGGGCCGGCTCCTATGGCTACACCTTC. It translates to CASSPPEIRAGSYGYTF.

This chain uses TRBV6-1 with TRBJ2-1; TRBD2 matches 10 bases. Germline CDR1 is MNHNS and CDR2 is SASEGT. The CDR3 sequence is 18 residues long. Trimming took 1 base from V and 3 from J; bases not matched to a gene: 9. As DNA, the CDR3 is TGTGCCAGCAGTGAAGATGCGGCTAGCGGGGGAGTCTACAATGAGCAGTTCTTC. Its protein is CASSEDAASGGVYNEQFF.

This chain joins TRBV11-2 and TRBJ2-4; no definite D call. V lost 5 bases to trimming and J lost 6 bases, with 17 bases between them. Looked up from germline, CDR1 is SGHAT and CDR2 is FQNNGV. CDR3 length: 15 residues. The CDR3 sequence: CASSPTQSRANIQYF. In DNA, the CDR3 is TGTGCCAGCAGCCCCACACAGTCGCGAGCAAACATTCAGTACTTC.

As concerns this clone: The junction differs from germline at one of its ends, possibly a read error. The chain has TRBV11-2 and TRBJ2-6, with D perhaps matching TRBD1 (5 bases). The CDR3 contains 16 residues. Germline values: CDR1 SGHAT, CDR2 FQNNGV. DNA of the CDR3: TGTGCCAGCAGCTTAGGGGGTTTAGGTGGGGCCAGCGTCCTGACTTTC. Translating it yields CASSLGGLGGASVLTF.

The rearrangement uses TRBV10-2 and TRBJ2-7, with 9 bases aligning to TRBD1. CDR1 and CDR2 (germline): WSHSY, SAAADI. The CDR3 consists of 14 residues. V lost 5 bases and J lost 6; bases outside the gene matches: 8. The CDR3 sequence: CASSLDRGTGEQYF. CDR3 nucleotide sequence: TGCGCCAGCAGTCTAGACAGGGGGACGGGCGAGCAGTACTTC.

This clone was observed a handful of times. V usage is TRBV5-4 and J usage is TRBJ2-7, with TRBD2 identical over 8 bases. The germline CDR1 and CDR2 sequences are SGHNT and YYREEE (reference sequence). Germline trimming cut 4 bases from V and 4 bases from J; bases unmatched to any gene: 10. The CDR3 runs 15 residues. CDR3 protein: CASSELSGGGYEQYF. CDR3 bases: TGTGCCAGCAGCGAGTTGAGCGGGGGAGGGTACGAGCAGTACTTC.

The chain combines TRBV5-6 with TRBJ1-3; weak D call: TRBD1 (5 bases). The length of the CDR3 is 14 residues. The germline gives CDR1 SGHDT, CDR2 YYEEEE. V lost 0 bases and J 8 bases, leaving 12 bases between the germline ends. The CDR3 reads CASSLVSRGDTIYF. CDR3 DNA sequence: TGTGCCAGCAGCTTGGTATCACGGGGGGACACCATATATTTT.